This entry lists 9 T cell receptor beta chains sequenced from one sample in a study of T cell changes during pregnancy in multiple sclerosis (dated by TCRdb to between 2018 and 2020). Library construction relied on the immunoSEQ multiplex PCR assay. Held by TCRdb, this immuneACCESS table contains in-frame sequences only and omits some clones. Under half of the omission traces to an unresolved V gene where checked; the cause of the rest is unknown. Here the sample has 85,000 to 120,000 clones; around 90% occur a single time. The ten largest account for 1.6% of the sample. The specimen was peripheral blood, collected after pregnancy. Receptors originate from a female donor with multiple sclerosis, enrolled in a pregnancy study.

The CDR3 nucleotides read TGTGCCAGCAGCTTTGGACAGGGGCAAAACTATGGCTACACCTTC. It is translated as CASSFGQGQNYGYTF. This sequence joins TRBV9 and TRBJ1-2; 9 bases are a match to TRBD1. With V trimmed by 4 bases and J by 2 bases, 6 bases remained unmatched. This CDR3 spans 15 amino acids. CDR1 is SGDLS, CDR2 YYNGEE, per germline.

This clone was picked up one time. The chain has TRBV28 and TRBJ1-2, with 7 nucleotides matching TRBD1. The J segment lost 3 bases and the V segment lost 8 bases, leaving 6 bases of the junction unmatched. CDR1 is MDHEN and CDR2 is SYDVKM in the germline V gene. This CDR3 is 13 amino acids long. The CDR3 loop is CASGTQGHYGYTF. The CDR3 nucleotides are TGTGCCAGCGGGACACAGGGGCACTATGGCTACACCTTC.

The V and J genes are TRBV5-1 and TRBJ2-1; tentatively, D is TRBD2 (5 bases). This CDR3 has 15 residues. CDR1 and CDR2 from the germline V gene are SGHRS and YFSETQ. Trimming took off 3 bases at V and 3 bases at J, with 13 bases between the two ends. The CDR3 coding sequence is TGCGCCAGCAGCTACCCCGGACTCCTCTACAATGAGCAGTTCTTC. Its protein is CASSYPGLLYNEQFF.

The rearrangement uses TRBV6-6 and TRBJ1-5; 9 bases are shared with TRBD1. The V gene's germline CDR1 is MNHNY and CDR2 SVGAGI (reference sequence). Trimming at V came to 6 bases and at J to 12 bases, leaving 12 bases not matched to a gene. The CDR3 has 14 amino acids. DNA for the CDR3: TGTGCCAGCAGCCCCGGGACAGGGTATCTTTTCCAGCATTTT. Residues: CASSPGTGYLFQHF.

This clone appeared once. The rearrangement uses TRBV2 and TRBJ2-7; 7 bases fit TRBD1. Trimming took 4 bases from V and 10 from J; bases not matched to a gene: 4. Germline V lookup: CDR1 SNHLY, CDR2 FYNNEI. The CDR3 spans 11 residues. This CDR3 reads CASSARDSQYF. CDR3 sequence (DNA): TGTGCCAGCAGTGCCAGGGACAGCCAGTACTTC.

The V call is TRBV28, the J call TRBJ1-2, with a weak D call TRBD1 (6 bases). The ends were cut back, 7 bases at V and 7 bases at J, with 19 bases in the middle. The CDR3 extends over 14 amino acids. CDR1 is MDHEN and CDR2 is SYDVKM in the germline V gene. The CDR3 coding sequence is TGTGCCAGCACTCTGGGGGGGCGCCCCTTTGGCTACACCTTC. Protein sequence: CASTLGGRPFGYTF.

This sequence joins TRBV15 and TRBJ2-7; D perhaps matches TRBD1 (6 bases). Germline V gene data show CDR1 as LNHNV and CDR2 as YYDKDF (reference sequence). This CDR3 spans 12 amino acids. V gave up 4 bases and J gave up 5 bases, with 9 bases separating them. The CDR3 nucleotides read TGTGCCACCAGCACAGGGGCCCACGAGCAGTACTTC. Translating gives CATSTGAHEQYF.

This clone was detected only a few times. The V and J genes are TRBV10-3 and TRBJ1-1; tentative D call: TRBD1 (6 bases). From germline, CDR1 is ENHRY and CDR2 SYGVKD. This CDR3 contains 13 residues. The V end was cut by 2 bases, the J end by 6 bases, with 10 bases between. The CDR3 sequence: CAISEGEGAEAFF. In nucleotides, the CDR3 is TGTGCCATCAGTGAGGGGGAGGGGGCTGAAGCTTTCTTT.

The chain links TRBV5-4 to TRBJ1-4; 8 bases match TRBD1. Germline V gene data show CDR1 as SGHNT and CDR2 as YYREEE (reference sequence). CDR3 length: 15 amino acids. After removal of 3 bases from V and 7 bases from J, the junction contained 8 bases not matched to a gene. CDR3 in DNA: TGTGCCAGCAGCTCCGGGACAGGCGGGGGTGAAAAACTGTTTTTT. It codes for CASSSGTGGGEKLFF. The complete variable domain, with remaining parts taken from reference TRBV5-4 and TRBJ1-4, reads ETGVTQSPTHLIKTRGQQVTLRCSSQSGHNTVSWYQQALGQGPQFIFQYYREEENGRGNFPPRFSGLQFPNYSSELNVNALELDDSALYLCASSSGTGGGEKLFFGSGTQLSVL.